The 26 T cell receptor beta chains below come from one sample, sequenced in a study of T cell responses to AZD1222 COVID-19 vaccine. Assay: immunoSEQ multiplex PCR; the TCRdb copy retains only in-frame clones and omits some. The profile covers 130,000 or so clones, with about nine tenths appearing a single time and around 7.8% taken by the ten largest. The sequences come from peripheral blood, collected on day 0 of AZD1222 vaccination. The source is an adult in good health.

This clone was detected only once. CDR3 nucleotide sequence: TGTGCCAGCAGCCTTTTCACTAGCGGGAGCGAGCAGTACTTC. Its protein product is CASSLFTSGSEQYF. The J gene is TRBJ2-7, the V gene TRBV3-1 (or the pseudogene TRBV3-2), with 11 bases identical to TRBD2. J was trimmed by 6 bases and V by 4 bases; bases with no gene match: 5. The CDR3 totals 14 residues. Germline V CDR1 and CDR2: LGHDT, YNNKEL (reference sequence).

The CDR3 spells CASREQVGGQPQHF. The CDR3 nucleotides are TGTGCCAGCAGGGAACAGGTGGGAGGTCAGCCCCAGCATTTT. This chain connects TRBV28 to TRBJ1-5, with D perhaps matching TRBD1 (5 bases). Germline CDR1 MDHEN, CDR2 SYDVKM. The CDR3 extends over 14 amino acids. Trimming pared 6 bases from V and 6 bases from J, leaving 15 bases between.

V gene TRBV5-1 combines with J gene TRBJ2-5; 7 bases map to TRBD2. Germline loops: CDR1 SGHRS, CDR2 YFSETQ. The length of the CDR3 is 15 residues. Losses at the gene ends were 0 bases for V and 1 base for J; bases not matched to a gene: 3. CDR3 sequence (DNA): TGCGCCAGCAGCTTGGACGGGACTACCCAAGAGACCCAGTACTTC. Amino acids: CASSLDGTTQETQYF.

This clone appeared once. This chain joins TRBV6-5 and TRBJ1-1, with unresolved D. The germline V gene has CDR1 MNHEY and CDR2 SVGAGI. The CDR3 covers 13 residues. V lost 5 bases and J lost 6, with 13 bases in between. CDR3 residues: CASSNAGLAEAFF. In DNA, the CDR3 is TGTGCCAGCAGTAACGCAGGTTTAGCTGAAGCTTTCTTT.

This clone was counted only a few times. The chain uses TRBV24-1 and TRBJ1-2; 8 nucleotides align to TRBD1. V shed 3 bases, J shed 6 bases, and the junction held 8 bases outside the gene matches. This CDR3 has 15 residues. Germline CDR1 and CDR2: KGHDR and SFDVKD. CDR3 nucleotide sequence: TGTGCCACCAGTGATCCGCGACAGGGGACAGATGGCTACACCTTC. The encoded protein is CATSDPRQGTDGYTF.

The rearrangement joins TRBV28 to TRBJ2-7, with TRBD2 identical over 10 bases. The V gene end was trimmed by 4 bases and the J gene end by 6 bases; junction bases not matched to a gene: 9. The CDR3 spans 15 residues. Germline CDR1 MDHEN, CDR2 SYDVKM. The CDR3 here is CASSSLSGRLGEQYF. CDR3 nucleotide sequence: TGTGCCAGCAGTTCCCTTAGCGGGAGGTTGGGCGAGCAGTACTTC.

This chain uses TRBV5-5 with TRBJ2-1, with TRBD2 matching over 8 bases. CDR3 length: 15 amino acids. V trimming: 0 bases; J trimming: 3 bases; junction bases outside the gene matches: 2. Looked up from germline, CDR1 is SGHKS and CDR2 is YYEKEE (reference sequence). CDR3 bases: TGTGCCAGCAGCTTGGATAGCGGGATCTACAATGAGCAGTTCTTC. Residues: CASSLDSGIYNEQFF. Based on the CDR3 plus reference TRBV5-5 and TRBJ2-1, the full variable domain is DAGVTQSPTHLIKTRGQQVTLRCSPISGHKSVSWYQQVLGQGPQFIFQYYEKEERGRGNFPDRFSARQFPNYSSELNVNALLLGDSALYLCASSLDSGIYNEQFFGPGTRLTVL.

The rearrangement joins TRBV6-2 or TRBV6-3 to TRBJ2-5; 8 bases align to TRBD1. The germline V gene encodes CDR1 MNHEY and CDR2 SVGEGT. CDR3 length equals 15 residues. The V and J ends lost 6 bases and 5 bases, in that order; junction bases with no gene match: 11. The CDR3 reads CASSPLTGEMETQYF. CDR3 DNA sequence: TGTGCCAGCAGCCCACTGACAGGGGAAATGGAGACCCAGTACTTC.

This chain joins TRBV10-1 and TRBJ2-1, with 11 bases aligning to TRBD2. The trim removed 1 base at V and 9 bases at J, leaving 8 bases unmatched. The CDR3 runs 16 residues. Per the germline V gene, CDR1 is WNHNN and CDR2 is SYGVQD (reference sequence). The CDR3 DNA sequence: TGCGCCAGCAGTGAGTGGGGACTAGCGGAGGCTGGTGAGCAGTTCTTC. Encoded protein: CASSEWGLAEAGEQFF.

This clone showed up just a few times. CDR3 amino acids: CASSLQGKQPQHF. CDR3 coding DNA: TGTGCCAGCAGTCTACAGGGGAAACAGCCCCAGCATTTT. V is TRBV2 and J is TRBJ1-5, with TRBD1 matching 7 bases. V gave up 5 bases and J gave up 7 bases; unmatched junction bases: 5. CDR1 is SNHLY, CDR2 FYNNEI, per germline. CDR3 length equals 13 residues.

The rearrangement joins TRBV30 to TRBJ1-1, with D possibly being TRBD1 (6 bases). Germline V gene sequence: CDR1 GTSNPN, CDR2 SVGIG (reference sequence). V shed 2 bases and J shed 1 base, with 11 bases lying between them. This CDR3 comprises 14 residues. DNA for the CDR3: TGTGCCTGGAGTCTAGGGGGAGGGAACACTGAAGCTTTCTTT. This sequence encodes CAWSLGGGNTEAFF.

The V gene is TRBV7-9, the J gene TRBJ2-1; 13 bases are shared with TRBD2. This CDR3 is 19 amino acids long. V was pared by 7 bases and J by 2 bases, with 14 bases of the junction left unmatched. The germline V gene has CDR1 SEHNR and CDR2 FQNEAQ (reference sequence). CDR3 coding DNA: TGTGCCAGCACCAAGTCCGGTGCCGGGACTAGCGGGACCTACAATGAGCAGTTCTTC. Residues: CASTKSGAGTSGTYNEQFF. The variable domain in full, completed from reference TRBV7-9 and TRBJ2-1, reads DTGVSQNPRHKITKRGQNVTFRCDPISEHNRLYWYRQTLGQGPEFLTYFQNEAQLEKSRLLSDRFSAERPKGSFSTLEIQRTEQGDSAMYLCASTKSGAGTSGTYNEQFFGPGTRLTVL.

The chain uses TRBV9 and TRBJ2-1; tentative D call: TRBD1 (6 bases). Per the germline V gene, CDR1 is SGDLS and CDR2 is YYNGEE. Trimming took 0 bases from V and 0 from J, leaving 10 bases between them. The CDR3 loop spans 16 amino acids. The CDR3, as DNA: TGTGCCAGCAGCGTAGGGGGGCCGAGCTCCTACAATGAGCAGTTCTTC. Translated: CASSVGGPSSYNEQFF.

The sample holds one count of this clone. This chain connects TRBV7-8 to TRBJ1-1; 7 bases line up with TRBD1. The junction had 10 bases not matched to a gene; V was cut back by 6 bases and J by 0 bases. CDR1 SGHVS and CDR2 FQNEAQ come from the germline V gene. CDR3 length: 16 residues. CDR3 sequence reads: CASSLQNRGMNTEAFF. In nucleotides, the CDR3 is TGTGCCAGCAGTTTACAAAACAGGGGAATGAACACTGAAGCTTTCTTT.

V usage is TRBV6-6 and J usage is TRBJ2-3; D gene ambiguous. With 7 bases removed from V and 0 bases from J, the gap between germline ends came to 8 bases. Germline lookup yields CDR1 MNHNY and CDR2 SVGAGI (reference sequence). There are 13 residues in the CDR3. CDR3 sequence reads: CASTHDSTDTQYF. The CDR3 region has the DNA TGTGCCAGCACTCATGATAGCACAGATACGCAGTATTTT.

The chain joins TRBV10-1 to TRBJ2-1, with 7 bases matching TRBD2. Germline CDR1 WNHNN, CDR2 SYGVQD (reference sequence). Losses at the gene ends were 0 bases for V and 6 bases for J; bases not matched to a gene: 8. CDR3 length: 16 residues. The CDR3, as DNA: TGCGCCAGCAGTGAGTCTTGGGCGGGAGATGGCAATGAGCAGTTCTTC. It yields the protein CASSESWAGDGNEQFF.

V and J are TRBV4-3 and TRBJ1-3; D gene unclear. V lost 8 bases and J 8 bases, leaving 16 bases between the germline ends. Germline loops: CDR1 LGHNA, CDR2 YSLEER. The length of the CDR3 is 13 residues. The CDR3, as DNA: TGCGCCAGCGGTGCCTCTCTCGGGGACACCATATATTTT. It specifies CASGASLGDTIYF.

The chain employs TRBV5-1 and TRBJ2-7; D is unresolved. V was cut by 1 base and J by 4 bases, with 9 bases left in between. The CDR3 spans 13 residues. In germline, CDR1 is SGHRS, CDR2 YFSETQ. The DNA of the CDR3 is TGCGCCAGCAGCTTGCAGACGTGGTACGAGCAGTACTTC. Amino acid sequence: CASSLQTWYEQYF. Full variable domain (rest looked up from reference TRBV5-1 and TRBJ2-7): KAGVTQTPRYLIKTRGQQVTLSCSPISGHRSVSWYQQTPGQGLQFLFEYFSETQRNKGNFPGRFSGRQFSNSRSEMNVSTLELGDSALYLCASSLQTWYEQYFGPGTRLTVT.

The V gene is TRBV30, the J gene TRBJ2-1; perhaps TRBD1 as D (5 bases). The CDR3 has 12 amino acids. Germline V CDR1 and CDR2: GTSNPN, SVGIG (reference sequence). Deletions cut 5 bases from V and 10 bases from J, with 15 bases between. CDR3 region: CAWLGRGYEQFF. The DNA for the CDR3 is TGTGCCTGGTTGGGTAGGGGATACGAGCAGTTCTTC.

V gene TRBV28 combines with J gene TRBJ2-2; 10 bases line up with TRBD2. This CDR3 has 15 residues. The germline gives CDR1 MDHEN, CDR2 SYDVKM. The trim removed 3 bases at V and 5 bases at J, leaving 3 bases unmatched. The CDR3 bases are TGTGCCAGCAGTTTGTCAGCGGGAGGGACCGGGGAGCTGTTTTTT. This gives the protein CASSLSAGGTGELFF.

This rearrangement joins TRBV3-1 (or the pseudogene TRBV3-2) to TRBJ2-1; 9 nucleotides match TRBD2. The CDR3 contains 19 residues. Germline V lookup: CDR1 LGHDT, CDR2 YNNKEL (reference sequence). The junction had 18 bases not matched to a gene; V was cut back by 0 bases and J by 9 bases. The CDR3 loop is CASSQDKPGRLAGRSEQFF. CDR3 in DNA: TGTGCCAGCAGCCAAGATAAGCCGGGGCGGCTAGCGGGACGGAGTGAGCAGTTCTTC.

The CDR3 sequence: CASSPSSGSTDTQYF. CDR3 in DNA: TGCGCCAGCAGCCCCTCTAGCGGAAGCACAGATACGCAGTATTTT. The J gene is TRBJ2-3, the V gene TRBV5-1, with TRBD2 matching 7 bases. This CDR3 is 15 amino acids long. V was clipped by 4 bases and J by 0 bases; unmatched bases: 5. Germline CDR1 reads SGHRS; CDR2 reads YFSETQ. The full variable domain, rest sourced from reference TRBV5-1 and TRBJ2-3, is KAGVTQTPRYLIKTRGQQVTLSCSPISGHRSVSWYQQTPGQGLQFLFEYFSETQRNKGNFPGRFSGRQFSNSRSEMNVSTLELGDSALYLCASSPSSGSTDTQYFGPGTRLTVL.

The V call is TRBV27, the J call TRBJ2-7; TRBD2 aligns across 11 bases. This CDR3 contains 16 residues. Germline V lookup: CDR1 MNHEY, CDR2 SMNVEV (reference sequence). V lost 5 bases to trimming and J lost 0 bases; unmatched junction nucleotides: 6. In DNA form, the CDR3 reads TGTGCCAGCAGTATAGGACTAGCGGGTAGCTCCTACGAGCAGTACTTC. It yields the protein CASSIGLAGSSYEQYF.

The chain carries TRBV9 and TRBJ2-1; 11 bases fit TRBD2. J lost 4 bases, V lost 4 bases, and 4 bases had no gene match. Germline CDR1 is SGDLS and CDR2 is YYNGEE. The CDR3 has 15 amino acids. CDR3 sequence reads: CASSPSGRPYNEQFF. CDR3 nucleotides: TGTGCCAGCAGCCCTAGCGGGAGGCCTTACAATGAGCAGTTCTTC.

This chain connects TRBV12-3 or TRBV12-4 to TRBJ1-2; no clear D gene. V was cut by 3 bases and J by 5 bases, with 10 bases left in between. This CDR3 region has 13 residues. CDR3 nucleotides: TGTGCCAGCAGTTTTCCGGCTATTTATGGCTACACCTTC. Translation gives CASSFPAIYGYTF.

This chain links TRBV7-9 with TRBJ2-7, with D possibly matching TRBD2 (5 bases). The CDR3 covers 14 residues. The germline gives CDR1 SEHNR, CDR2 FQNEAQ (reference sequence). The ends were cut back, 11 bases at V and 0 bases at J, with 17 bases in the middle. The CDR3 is CASSGSVYSYEQYF. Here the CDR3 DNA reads TGTGCCTCCTCGGGTAGCGTATACTCCTACGAGCAGTACTTC. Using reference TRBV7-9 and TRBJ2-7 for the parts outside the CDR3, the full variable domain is DTGVSQNPRHKITKRGQNVTFRCDPISEHNRLYWYRQTLGQGPEFLTYFQNEAQLEKSRLLSDRFSAERPKGSFSTLEIQRTEQGDSAMYLCASSGSVYSYEQYFGPGTRLTVT.